This record covers a single T cell receptor beta chain. Assembly of TCR beta libraries relied on iRepertoire HTBI primers together with Arm-PCR of CDR3 regions. TCRdb independently ran MiXCR on the multiplex PCR reads; one entry per CDR3 protein. The sample includes approximately 400,000 distinct CDR3 sequences, around 20% of them seen just once. The source of the sample is a study of regulatory T cells in long-lasting Graves disease. The V and J ends lost 4 bases and 3 bases respectively, with 10 bases between them. Germline V lookup: CDR1 SGHRS, CDR2 YFSETQ. There are 13 residues in the CDR3. Time point of the sample: persistent/refractory GD, antithyroid drugs over 5 years with positive TRAb. Construction of the TCR library relied on RNA isolated from PBMCs.

Sequencing used peripheral blood mononuclear cells (PBMCs), obtained when the disease was refractory, from a patient treated with antithyroid drugs. The chain combines TRBV5-1 with TRBJ1-1; maybe TRBD1 (6 bases). The sequence came from a female donor with Graves disease. CDR3: CASSAGAHTEAFF. CDR3 in DNA: TGCGCCAGCAGCGCAGGGGCGCACACTGAAGCTTTCTTT.